This T cell receptor (beta chain) was obtained from a study of T cell responses to AZD1222 COVID-19 vaccine. The V gene lost 7 bases and the J gene lost 7 bases, with 13 bases spanning the gap. Germline V CDR1 and CDR2: MNHNY, SVGAGI (reference sequence). CDR3 length: 12 residues. The repertoire was sequenced with immunoSEQ multiplex PCR; TCRdb's copy has only in-frame clones and lacks some. The table includes roughly 100,000 clones, approximately 90% detected once. The chain is built from TRBV6-6 and TRBJ1-1; no reliable D call. This receptor was taken from an adult in good health. Sequenced here: peripheral blood, sampled on day 0 of AZD1222 vaccination. As DNA, the CDR3 is TGTGCCAGCAACATCGGTGGGGATGAAGCTTTCTTT. It is translated as CASNIGGDEAFF.